The 27 T cell receptor beta chains below all came from one sample that was sequenced in a study of shared clonotypes between healthy human individuals. Profiling relied on immunoSEQ multiplex PCR, and the TCRdb table lists in-frame clones only, not all of them. The sample has hundreds of thousands of clones; around 72% are singletons. Input material: memory CD4+ T cells sorted from blood. Sample subset: CD45RA-negative fraction. These receptor sequences come from a woman aged 30 to 39 in good health.

This clone has a count of ten or more. In the same sample, other DNA sequences code for this CDR3. V and J are TRBV4-1 and TRBJ2-1; the match to TRBD2 covers 7 bases. Trimming at V came to 1 base and at J to 4 bases, leaving 7 bases not matched to a gene. CDR1 and CDR2 (germline): MGHRA, YSYEKL. The CDR3 extends over 16 amino acids. The chain's CDR3 is CASSQVGGSGYNEQFF. CDR3 in DNA: TGCGCCAGCAGCCAAGTTGGCGGGAGTGGTTACAATGAGCAGTTCTTC.

This chain joins TRBV6-5 and TRBJ2-4; TRBD2 matches 9 bases. The CDR3 length is 16 residues. Trimming removed 4 bases from V and 3 bases from J; junction bases left unmatched: 7. Germline CDR1 MNHEY, CDR2 SVGAGI. The CDR3 DNA reads as TGTGCCAGCAGTTCCGGGACTAGCCGGGACAAAAACATTCAGTACTTC. Translated, it gives CASSSGTSRDKNIQYF.

V is TRBV10-1 and J is TRBJ1-5; D possibly corresponds to TRBD1 (5 bases). CDR1 WNHNN and CDR2 SYGVQD come from the germline V gene (reference sequence). V lost 2 bases to trimming and J lost 3 bases, with 11 bases between them. This CDR3 is 15 amino acids long. For the CDR3, the DNA is TGCGCCAGCAGTGAGGGGGGACCTAACAATCAGCCCCAGCATTTT. It codes for CASSEGGPNNQPQHF.

The chain uses TRBV28 and TRBJ2-2, with D perhaps assigned TRBD1 or TRBD2 (5 bases each). This CDR3 has 14 amino acids. The germline CDR1 and CDR2 sequences are MDHEN and SYDVKM. The ends were cut back, 8 bases at V and 0 bases at J, with 10 bases in the middle. The CDR3: CASDGGANTGELFF. CDR3 bases: TGTGCCAGCGATGGGGGTGCGAACACCGGGGAGCTGTTTTTT. Full variable domain (remainder filled in from reference TRBV28 and TRBJ2-2): DVKVTQSSRYLVKRTGEKVFLECVQDMDHENMFWYRQDPGLGLRLIYFSYDVKMKEKGDIPEGYSVSREKKERFSLILESASTNQTSMYLCASDGGANTGELFFGEGSRLTVL.

The chain uses TRBV4-1 and TRBJ1-1; D remains unclear. The CDR3 has 15 residues. Germline V CDR1 and CDR2: MGHRA, YSYEKL. The V end was cut by 4 bases, the J end by 0 bases, with 12 bases between. CDR3 residues: CASSRLGLVNTEAFF. The CDR3 bases are TGCGCCAGCAGCCGGTTAGGACTGGTGAACACTGAAGCTTTCTTT.

This clone was detected a few times. V gene TRBV28 combines with J gene TRBJ1-5; D is unclear. The length of the CDR3 is 15 residues. The V end lost 6 bases, the J end lost 2 bases, and 14 bases lay between the germline ends. The germline gives CDR1 MDHEN, CDR2 SYDVKM. In DNA form, the CDR3 reads TGTGCCAGCAGGGAGGGCCTTAGGGGCAATCAGCCCCAGCATTTT. It specifies CASREGLRGNQPQHF. The full variable domain, its missing parts supplied by reference TRBV28 and TRBJ1-5, is DVKVTQSSRYLVKRTGEKVFLECVQDMDHENMFWYRQDPGLGLRLIYFSYDVKMKEKGDIPEGYSVSREKKERFSLILESASTNQTSMYLCASREGLRGNQPQHFGDGTRLSIL.

The chain employs TRBV7-2 and TRBJ1-5, with 9 positions matching TRBD1. Germline V gene data show CDR1 as SGHTA and CDR2 as FQGNSA. This CDR3 spans 13 amino acids. J was trimmed by 15 bases and V by 5 bases; bases with no gene match: 11. The CDR3, as DNA: TGTGCCAGCAGCCGGGGCACAACAGGGGGCTGGCATTTT. Protein sequence: CASSRGTTGGWHF.

The rearrangement uses TRBV2 and TRBJ2-7; 7 nucleotides agree with TRBD1. The CDR3 has 15 amino acids. Germline V gives CDR1 SNHLY, CDR2 FYNNEI. With V trimmed by 6 bases and J by 1 base, 9 bases remained unmatched. The CDR3 region is CASRRTGIVSYEQYF. CDR3 DNA sequence: TGTGCCAGCAGGAGGACAGGTATCGTGTCCTACGAGCAGTACTTC.

This clone was counted many times. This sequence joins TRBV28 and TRBJ1-5, with a possible D match to TRBD1 (5 bases). The V and J ends lost 6 bases and 5 bases respectively, with 17 bases between them. The CDR3 length is 15 residues. Germline-derived CDR1 and CDR2 are MDHEN and SYDVKM. DNA of the CDR3: TGTGCCAGCAGGAGGTGGGGCCGAACAGATCAGCCCCAGCATTTT. It codes for CASRRWGRTDQPQHF.

The table lists this clone with a few counts. CDR3 nucleotide sequence: TGTGCCAGCAGCGTATCAGGGGAGCCAGATACGCAGTATTTT. Translated, it gives CASSVSGEPDTQYF. The genes are TRBV9 and TRBJ2-3; D is perhaps TRBD1 (6 bases). V was trimmed by 1 base and J by 4 bases, leaving 10 bases between them. The CDR3 contains 14 residues. Per germline, CDR1 SGDLS and CDR2 YYNGEE.

The J gene is TRBJ1-2, the V gene TRBV28, with D perhaps TRBD1 (5 bases). Trimming stripped 3 bases from V and 2 bases from J, with 10 bases between. Germline-derived CDR1 and CDR2 are MDHEN and SYDVKM. CDR3 size: 14 residues. CDR3 protein: CASSFGALNYGYTF. CDR3 coding DNA: TGTGCCAGCAGTTTCGGGGCCCTAAACTATGGCTACACCTTC.

Comments on this clone: Additional DNA sequences in this sample encode the identical CDR3. The genes are TRBV19 and TRBJ2-3; 8 bases map to TRBD1. The V gene end was trimmed by 3 bases and the J gene end by 0 bases; junction bases not matched to a gene: 2. CDR3 size: 15 residues. CDR1 is LNHDA and CDR2 is SQIVND in the germline V gene (reference sequence). The CDR3 sequence is CASSIGTGSTDTQYF. CDR3 sequence (DNA): TGTGCCAGTAGTATCGGGACAGGTAGCACAGATACGCAGTATTTT.

The rearrangement joins TRBV18 to TRBJ2-7, with TRBD1 matching 10 bases. The trim removed 3 bases at V and 6 bases at J, leaving 8 bases unmatched. Germline CDR1 reads KGHSH; CDR2 reads LQKENI. This CDR3 contains 15 residues. CDR3 sequence: CASSPSGQGVREQYF. The CDR3 nucleotides read TGTGCCAGCTCACCTTCCGGACAGGGGGTACGCGAGCAGTACTTC.

This chain links TRBV15 with TRBJ2-6, with 8 bases lining up with TRBD1. J was trimmed by 2 bases and V by 5 bases; bases with no gene match: 2. The CDR3 sequence is 15 residues long. Germline V lookup: CDR1 LNHNV, CDR2 YYDKDF (reference sequence). This CDR3 is CATSGGQAGANVLTF. The CDR3 bases are TGTGCCACCAGCGGGGGACAGGCTGGGGCCAACGTCCTGACTTTC.

J is TRBJ2-5 and V is TRBV7-6; 7 bases line up with TRBD2. The germline V gene encodes CDR1 SGHVS and CDR2 FNYEAQ. CDR3 size: 14 residues. V dropped 8 bases and J dropped 4; count of bases not matched to a gene: 10. The CDR3 DNA reads TGTGCCAGCTCCAATCCGGGGGGTCCAGAGACCCAGTACTTC. Translating gives CASSNPGGPETQYF.

The chain carries TRBV11-2 and TRBJ2-1; D perhaps matches TRBD2 (5 bases). The CDR3 length is 15 residues. V lost 5 bases and J 9 bases, leaving 20 bases between the germline ends. Germline-derived CDR1 and CDR2 are SGHAT and FQNNGV. The CDR3 here is CASSPSAERSSEQFF. CDR3 sequence (DNA): TGTGCCAGCAGCCCCTCAGCAGAGCGGTCCTCTGAGCAGTTCTTC.

The chain combines TRBV19 with TRBJ2-7; 7 bases are a match to TRBD2. CDR1 and CDR2 (germline): LNHDA, SQIVND (reference sequence). The CDR3 loop spans 15 amino acids. V trimming: 2 bases; J trimming: 0 bases; junction bases outside the gene matches: 4. Here the CDR3 reads CASSIYASGSYEQYF. Here the CDR3 DNA reads TGTGCCAGTAGTATATATGCTAGCGGCTCCTACGAGCAGTACTTC.

V and J are TRBV27 and TRBJ2-7; TRBD2 aligns across 11 bases. The CDR3 runs 15 residues. Trimming removed 3 bases from V and 4 bases from J; junction bases left unmatched: 5. Germline V lookup: CDR1 MNHEY, CDR2 SMNVEV (reference sequence). The CDR3 DNA is TGTGCCAGCAGTTTTACCCGGACTAGCGGGTACGAGCAGTACTTC. Its protein product is CASSFTRTSGYEQYF.

V is TRBV4-2 and J is TRBJ2-1, with 10 nucleotides matching TRBD2. V trimming: 0 bases; J trimming: 4 bases; junction bases outside the gene matches: 12. The CDR3 runs 19 residues. Germline lookup yields CDR1 LGHNA and CDR2 YNFKEQ. The CDR3 loop reads CASSQDDGLAEGVYNEQFF. As DNA, the CDR3 is TGTGCCAGCAGCCAAGACGATGGACTAGCGGAAGGGGTATACAATGAGCAGTTCTTC.

This clone showed up just once. This chain connects TRBV2 to TRBJ2-2; 9 bases match TRBD1. The CDR3 has 19 amino acids. Trimming at V came to 1 base and at J to 5 bases, leaving 14 bases not matched to a gene. The germline V gene encodes CDR1 SNHLY and CDR2 FYNNEI. Here the CDR3 DNA reads TGTGCCAGCAGTGAAGTTAGACCGTGGGACAGGGTAGATACCGGGGAGCTGTTTTTT. This gives the protein CASSEVRPWDRVDTGELFF.

The V gene is TRBV10-1, the J gene TRBJ2-3; no definite D call. The germline CDR1 and CDR2 sequences are WNHNN and SYGVQD (reference sequence). This CDR3 comprises 16 residues. V dropped 2 bases and J dropped 2 bases, with 14 bases sitting between them. As DNA, the CDR3 is TGCGCCAGCAGTGAGAGCTTCGGCAGTCTCACAGATACGCAGTATTTT. Translation gives CASSESFGSLTDTQYF.

The rearrangement uses TRBV15 and TRBJ1-5, with D unclear. This CDR3 has 13 residues. Germline assignment: CDR1 LNHNV and CDR2 YYDKDF (reference sequence). The V end was cut by 1 base, the J end by 4 bases, with 5 bases between. The CDR3 nucleotides are TGTGCCACCAGCAGAGGGGATAATCAGCCCCAGCATTTT. This encodes CATSRGDNQPQHF.

This clone was found a few times. The chain couples TRBV19 to TRBJ1-1, with D maybe TRBD1 (5 bases). The germline gives CDR1 LNHDA, CDR2 SQIVND (reference sequence). CDR3 length equals 15 residues. The V end lost 5 bases, the J end lost 2 bases, and 15 bases lay between the germline ends. CDR3 coding DNA: TGTGCCAGTAGTGACAACCCAGGGACCAACACTGAAGCTTTCTTT. Amino acids: CASSDNPGTNTEAFF. Combining the CDR3 with reference TRBV19 and TRBJ1-1 gives the whole variable domain DGGITQSPKYLFRKEGQNVTLSCEQNLNHDAMYWYRQDPGQGLRLIYYSQIVNDFQKGDIAEGYSVSREKKESFPLTVTSAQKNPTAFYLCASSDNPGTNTEAFFGQGTRLTVV.

The chain recombines TRBV5-4 with TRBJ2-5; 8 positions match TRBD1. The CDR3 covers 14 residues. J lost 1 base, V lost 4 bases, and 3 bases had no gene match. CDR1 SGHNT and CDR2 YYREEE come from the germline V gene (reference sequence). DNA for the CDR3: TGTGCCAGCAGCCGACAGGGGTTCCAAGAGACCCAGTACTTC. This gives the protein CASSRQGFQETQYF.

The chain employs TRBV25-1 and TRBJ2-1; D gene ambiguous. Germline-derived CDR1 and CDR2 are MGHDK and SYGVNS. The length of the CDR3 is 10 residues. V lost 5 bases and J 8 bases, leaving 4 bases between the germline ends. CDR3 DNA sequence: TGTGCCAGCAGTTGGGATGAGCAGTTCTTC. It yields the protein CASSWDEQFF.

The chain recombines TRBV7-8 with TRBJ2-3; D might be TRBD1 (6 bases). V was shortened by 1 base and J by 4 bases, with 6 bases between the two germline ends. CDR3 length equals 13 residues. From germline, CDR1 is SGHVS and CDR2 FQNEAQ. CDR3 protein: CASSLGTADTQYF. CDR3 DNA sequence: TGTGCCAGCAGCTTAGGGACAGCAGATACGCAGTATTTT.

The sample holds many counts of this clone. The chain employs TRBV15 and TRBJ2-7, with D unresolved. The CDR3 loop spans 15 amino acids. Germline V lookup: CDR1 LNHNV, CDR2 YYDKDF (reference sequence). V lost 2 bases and J lost 0, with 11 bases in between. This CDR3 reads CATSRILQSSYEQYF. As DNA, the CDR3 is TGTGCCACCAGCAGAATCCTACAGAGCTCCTACGAGCAGTACTTC.